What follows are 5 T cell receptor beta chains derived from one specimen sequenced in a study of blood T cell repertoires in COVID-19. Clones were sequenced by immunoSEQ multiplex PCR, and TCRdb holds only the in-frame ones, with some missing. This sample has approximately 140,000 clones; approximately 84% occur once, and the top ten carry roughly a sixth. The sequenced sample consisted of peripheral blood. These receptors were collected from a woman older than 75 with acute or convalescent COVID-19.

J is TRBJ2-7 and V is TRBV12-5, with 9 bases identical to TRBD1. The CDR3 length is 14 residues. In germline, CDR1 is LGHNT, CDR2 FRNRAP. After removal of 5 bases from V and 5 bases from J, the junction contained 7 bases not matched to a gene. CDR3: CASGAGQGTNEQYF. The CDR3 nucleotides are TGTGCTAGTGGTGCGGGACAGGGAACCAACGAGCAGTACTTC.

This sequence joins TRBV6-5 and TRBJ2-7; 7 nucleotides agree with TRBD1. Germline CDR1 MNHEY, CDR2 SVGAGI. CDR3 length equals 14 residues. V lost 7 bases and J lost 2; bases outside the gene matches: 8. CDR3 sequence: CASTEGGTAYEQYF. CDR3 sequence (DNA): TGTGCCAGCACCGAAGGGGGCACTGCCTACGAGCAGTACTTC.

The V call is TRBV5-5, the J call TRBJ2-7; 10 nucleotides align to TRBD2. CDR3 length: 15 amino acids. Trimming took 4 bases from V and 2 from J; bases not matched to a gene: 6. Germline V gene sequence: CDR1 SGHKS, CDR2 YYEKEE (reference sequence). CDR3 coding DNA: TGTGCCAGCAGCGGCGGGACTAGCGTTGCCTACGAGCAGTACTTC. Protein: CASSGGTSVAYEQYF.

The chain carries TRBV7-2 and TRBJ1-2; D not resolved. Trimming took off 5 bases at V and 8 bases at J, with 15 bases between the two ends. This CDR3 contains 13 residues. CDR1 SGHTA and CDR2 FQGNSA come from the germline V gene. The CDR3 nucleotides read TGTGCCAGCAGCCACACGACGGGAGGAGGCTACACCTTC. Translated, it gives CASSHTTGGGYTF. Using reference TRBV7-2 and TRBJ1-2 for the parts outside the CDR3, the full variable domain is GAGVSQSPSNKVTEKGKDVELRCDPISGHTALYWYRQSLGQGLEFLIYFQGNSAPDKSGLPSDRFSAERTGGSVSTLTIQRTQQEDSAVYLCASSHTTGGGYTFGSGTRLTVV.

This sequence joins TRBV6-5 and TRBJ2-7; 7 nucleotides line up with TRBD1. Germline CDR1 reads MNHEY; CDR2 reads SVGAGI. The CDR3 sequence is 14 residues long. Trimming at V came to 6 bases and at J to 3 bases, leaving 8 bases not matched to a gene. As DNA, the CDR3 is TGTGCCAGCAGGGCTCGACAGGGTGGCTACGAGCAGTACTTC. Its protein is CASRARQGGYEQYF.